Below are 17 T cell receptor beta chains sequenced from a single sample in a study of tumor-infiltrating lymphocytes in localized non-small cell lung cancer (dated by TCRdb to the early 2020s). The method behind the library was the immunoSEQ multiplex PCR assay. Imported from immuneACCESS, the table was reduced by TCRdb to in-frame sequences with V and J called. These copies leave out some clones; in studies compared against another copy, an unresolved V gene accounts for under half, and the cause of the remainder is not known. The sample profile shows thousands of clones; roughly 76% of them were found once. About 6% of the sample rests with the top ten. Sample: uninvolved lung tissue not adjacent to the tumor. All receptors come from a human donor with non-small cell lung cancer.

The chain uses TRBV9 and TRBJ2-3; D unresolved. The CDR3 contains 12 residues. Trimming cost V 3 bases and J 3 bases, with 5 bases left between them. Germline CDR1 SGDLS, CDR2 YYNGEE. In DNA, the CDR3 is TGTGCCAGCAGCGCCGAGACAGATACGCAGTATTTT. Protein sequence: CASSAETDTQYF.

The CDR3 nucleotides read TGTGCCAGCAGCTCGACAAACACCGGGGAGCTGTTTTTT. It encodes CASSSTNTGELFF. The rearrangement joins TRBV7-9 to TRBJ2-2; D gene ambiguous. The CDR3 covers 13 residues. V was pared by 4 bases and J by 2 bases, with 5 bases between. Germline V gene sequence: CDR1 SEHNR, CDR2 FQNEAQ (reference sequence).

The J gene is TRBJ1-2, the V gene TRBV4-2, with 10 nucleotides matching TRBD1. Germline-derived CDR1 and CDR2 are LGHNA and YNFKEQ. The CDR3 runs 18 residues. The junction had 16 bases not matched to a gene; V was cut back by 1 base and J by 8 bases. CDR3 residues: CASSQATTPVGTGDGYTF. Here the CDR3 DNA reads TGTGCCAGCAGCCAAGCAACGACCCCGGTAGGGACAGGGGACGGCTACACCTTC.

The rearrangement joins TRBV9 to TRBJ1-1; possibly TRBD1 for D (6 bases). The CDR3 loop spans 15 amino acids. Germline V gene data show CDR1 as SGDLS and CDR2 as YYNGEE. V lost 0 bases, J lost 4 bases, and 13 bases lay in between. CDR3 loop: CASSVVGGAGTEAFF. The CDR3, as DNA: TGTGCCAGCAGCGTAGTCGGGGGCGCGGGCACTGAAGCTTTCTTT.

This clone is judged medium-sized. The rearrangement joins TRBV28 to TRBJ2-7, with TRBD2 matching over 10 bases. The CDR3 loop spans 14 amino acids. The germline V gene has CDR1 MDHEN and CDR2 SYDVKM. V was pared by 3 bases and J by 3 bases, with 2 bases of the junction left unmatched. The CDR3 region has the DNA TGTGCCAGCAGTTTTTTAGCGGGAGGCTACGAGCAGTACTTC. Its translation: CASSFLAGGYEQYF. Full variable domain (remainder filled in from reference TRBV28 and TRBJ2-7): DVKVTQSSRYLVKRTGEKVFLECVQDMDHENMFWYRQDPGLGLRLIYFSYDVKMKEKGDIPEGYSVSREKKERFSLILESASTNQTSMYLCASSFLAGGYEQYFGPGTRLTVT.

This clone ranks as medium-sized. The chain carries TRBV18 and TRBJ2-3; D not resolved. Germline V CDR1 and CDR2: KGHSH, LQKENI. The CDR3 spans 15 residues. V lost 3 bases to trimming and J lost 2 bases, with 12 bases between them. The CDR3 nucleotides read TGTGCCAGCTCACCTTTCCAAGGTAACACAGATACGCAGTATTTT. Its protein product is CASSPFQGNTDTQYF.

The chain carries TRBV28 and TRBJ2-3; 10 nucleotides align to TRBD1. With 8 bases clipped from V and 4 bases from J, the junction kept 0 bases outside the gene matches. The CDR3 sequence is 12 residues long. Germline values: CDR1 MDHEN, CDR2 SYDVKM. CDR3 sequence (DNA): TGTGCCAGCGGGACAGGGGCAGATACGCAGTATTTT. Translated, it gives CASGTGADTQYF.

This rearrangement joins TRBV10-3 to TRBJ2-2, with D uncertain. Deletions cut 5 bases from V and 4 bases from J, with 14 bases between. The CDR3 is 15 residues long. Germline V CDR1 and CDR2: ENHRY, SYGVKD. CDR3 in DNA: TGTGCCATCAGTAGGGTTTCAACTCTCACCGGGGAGCTGTTTTTT. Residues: CAISRVSTLTGELFF.

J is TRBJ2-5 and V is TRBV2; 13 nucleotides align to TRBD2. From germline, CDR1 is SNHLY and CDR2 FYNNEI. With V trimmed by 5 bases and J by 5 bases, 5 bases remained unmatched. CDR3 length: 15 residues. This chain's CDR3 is CASSPGTSGMETQYF. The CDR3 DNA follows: TGTGCCAGCAGTCCCGGGACTAGCGGGATGGAGACCCAGTACTTC. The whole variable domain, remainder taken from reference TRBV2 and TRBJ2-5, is EPEVTQTPSHQVTQMGQEVILRCVPISNHLYFYWYRQILGQKVEFLVSFYNNEISEKSEIFDDQFSVERPDGSNFTLKIRSTKLEDSAMYFCASSPGTSGMETQYFGPGTRLLVL.

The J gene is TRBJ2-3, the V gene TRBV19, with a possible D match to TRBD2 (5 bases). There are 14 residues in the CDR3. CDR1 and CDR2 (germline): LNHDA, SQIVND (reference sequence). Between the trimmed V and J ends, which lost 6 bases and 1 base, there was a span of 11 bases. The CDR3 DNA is TGTGCCAGTAGAGGCGAGAGGGGCACAGATACGCAGTATTTT. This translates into CASRGERGTDTQYF.

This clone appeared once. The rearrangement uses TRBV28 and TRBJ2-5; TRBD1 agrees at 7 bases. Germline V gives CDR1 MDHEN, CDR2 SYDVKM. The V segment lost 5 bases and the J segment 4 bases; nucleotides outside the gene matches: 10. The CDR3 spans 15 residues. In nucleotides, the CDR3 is TGTGCCAGCAGTGAGACAGGGACCAAAAGAGAGACCCAGTACTTC. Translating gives CASSETGTKRETQYF.

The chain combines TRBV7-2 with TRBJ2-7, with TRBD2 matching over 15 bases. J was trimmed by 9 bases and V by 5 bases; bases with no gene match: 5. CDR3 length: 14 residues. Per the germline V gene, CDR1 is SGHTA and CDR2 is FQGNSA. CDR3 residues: CASSPGLAGGVQYF. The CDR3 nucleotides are TGTGCCAGCAGCCCAGGACTAGCGGGGGGGGTGCAGTACTTC.

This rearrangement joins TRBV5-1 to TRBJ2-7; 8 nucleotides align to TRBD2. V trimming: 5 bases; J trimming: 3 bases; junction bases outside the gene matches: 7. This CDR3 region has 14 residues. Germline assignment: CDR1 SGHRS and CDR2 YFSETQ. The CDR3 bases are TGCGCCAGCAGTTGGTTAGCGGGGAACTACGAGCAGTACTTC. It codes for CASSWLAGNYEQYF.

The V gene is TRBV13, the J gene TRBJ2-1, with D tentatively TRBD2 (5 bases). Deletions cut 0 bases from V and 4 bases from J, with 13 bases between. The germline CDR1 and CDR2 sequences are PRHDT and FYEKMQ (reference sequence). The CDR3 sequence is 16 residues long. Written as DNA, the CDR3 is TGTGCCAGCAGCTTAGGCAGAGCGGCTTTTTACAATGAGCAGTTCTTC. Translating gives CASSLGRAAFYNEQFF.

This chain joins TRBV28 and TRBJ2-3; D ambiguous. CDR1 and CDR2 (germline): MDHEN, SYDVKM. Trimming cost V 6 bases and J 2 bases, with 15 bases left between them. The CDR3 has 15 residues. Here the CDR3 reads CASRVALRYTDTQYF. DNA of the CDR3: TGTGCCAGCAGAGTAGCTCTGCGGTACACAGATACGCAGTATTTT.

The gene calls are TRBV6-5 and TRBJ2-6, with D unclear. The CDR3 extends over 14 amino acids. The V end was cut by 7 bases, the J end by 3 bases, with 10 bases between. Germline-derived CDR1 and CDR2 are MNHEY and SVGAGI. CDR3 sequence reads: CASTMTFGANVLTF. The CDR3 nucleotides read TGTGCCAGCACCATGACATTTGGGGCCAACGTCCTGACTTTC.

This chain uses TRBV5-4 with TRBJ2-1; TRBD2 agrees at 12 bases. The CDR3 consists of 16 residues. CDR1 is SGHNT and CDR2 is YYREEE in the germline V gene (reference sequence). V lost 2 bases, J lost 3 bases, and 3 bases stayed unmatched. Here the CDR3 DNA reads TGTGCCAGCAGCTTACTAGCGGGAGGTTACTACAATGAGCAGTTCTTC. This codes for CASSLLAGGYYNEQFF.